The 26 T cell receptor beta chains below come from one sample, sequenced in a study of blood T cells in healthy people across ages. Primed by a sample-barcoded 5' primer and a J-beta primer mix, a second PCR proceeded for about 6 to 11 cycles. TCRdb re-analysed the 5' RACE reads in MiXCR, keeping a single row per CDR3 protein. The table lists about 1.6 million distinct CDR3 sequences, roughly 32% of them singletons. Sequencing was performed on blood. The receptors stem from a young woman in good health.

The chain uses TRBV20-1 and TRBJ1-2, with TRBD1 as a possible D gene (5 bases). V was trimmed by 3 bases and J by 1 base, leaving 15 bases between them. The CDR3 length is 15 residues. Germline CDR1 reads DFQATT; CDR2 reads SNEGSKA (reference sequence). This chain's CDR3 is CSARGTATDNYGYTF. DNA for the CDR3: TGCAGTGCTAGGGGGACGGCTACCGATAACTATGGCTACACCTTC.

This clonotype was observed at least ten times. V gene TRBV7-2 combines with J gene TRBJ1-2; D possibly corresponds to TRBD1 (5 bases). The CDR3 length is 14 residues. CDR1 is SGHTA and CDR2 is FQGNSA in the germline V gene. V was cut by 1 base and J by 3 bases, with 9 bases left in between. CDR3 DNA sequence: TGTGCCAGCAGCTTAGGGGGCTACCACTATGGCTACACCTTC. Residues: CASSLGGYHYGYTF.

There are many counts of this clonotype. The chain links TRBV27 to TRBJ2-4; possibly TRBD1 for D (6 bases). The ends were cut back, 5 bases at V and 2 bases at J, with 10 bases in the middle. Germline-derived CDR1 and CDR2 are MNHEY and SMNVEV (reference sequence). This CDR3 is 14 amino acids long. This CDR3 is CASSPGDTKNIQYF. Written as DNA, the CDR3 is TGTGCCAGCAGTCCAGGGGATACCAAAAACATTCAGTACTTC.

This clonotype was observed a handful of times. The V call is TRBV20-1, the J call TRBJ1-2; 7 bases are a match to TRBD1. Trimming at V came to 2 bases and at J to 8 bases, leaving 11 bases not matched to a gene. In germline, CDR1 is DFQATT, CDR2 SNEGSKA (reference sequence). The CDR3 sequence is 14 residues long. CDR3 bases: TGCAGTGCTAGATCAACTAGGGGGCCGGGCGGCTACACCTTC. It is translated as CSARSTRGPGGYTF.

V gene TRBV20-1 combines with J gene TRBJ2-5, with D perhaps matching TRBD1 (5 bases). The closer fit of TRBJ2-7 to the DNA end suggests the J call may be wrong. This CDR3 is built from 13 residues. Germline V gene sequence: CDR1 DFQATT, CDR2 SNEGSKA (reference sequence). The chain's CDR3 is CSARIDRLYEQYF. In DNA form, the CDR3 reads TGCAGTGCTAGGATCGACAGATTATACGAGCAGTACTTC.

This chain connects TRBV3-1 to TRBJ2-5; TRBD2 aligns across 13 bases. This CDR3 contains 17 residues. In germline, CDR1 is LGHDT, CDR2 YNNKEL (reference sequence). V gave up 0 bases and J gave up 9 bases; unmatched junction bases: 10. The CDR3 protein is CASSQERGTSGIGSQYF. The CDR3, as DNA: TGTGCCAGCAGCCAAGAGAGGGGGACTAGCGGGATCGGGTCCCAGTACTTC.

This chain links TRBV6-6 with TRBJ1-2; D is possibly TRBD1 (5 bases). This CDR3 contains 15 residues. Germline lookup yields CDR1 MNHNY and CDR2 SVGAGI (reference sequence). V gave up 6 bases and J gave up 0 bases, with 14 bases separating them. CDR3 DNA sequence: TGTGCCAGCAGCTCTACAGGAGAAGCTAACTATGGCTACACCTTC. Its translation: CASSSTGEANYGYTF.

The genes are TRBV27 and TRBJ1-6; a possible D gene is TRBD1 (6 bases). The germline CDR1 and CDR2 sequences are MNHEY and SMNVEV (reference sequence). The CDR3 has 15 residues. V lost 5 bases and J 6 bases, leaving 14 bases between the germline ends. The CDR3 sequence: CASSQGPGINSPLHF. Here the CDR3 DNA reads TGTGCCAGCAGTCAGGGGCCTGGAATTAATTCACCCCTCCACTTT.

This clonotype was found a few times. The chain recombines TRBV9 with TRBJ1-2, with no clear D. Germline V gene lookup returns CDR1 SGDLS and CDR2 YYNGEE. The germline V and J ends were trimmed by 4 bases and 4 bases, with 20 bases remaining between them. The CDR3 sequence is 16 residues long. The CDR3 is CASSLGPRAGSYGYTF. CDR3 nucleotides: TGTGCCAGCAGCCTAGGTCCGAGGGCCGGTAGCTATGGCTACACCTTC.

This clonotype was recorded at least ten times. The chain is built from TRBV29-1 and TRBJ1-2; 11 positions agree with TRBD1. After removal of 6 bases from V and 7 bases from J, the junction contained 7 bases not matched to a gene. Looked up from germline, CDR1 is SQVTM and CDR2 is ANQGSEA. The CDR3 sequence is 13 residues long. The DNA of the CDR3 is TGCAGCGTCCAGACCGGGACAGGGGGTGGCTACACCTTC. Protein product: CSVQTGTGGGYTF.

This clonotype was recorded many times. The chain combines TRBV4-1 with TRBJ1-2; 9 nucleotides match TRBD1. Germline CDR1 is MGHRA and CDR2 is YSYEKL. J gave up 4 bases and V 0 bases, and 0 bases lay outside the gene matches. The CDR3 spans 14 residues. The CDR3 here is CASSQEDRGYGYTF. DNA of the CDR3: TGCGCCAGCAGCCAAGAGGACAGGGGCTATGGCTACACCTTC.

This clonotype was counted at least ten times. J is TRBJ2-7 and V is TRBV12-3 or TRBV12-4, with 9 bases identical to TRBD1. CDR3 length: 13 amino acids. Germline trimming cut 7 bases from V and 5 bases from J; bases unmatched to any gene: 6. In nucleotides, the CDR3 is TGTGCCAGCACCCCGGACAGGGGCAACGAGCAGTACTTC. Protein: CASTPDRGNEQYF.

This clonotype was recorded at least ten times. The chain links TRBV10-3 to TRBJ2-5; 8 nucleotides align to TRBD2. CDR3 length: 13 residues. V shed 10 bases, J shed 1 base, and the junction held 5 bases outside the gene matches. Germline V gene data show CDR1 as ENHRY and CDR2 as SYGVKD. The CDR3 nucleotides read TGTGCCACGGGGGGGGTCGCCCAAGAGACCCAGTACTTC. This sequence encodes CATGGVAQETQYF.

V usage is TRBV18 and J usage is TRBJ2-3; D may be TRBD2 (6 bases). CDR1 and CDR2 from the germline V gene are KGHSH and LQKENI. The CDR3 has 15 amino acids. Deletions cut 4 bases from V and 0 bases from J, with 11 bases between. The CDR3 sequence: CASSRQAGSTDTQYF. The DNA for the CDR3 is TGTGCCAGCTCACGGCAGGCGGGAAGCACAGATACGCAGTATTTT.

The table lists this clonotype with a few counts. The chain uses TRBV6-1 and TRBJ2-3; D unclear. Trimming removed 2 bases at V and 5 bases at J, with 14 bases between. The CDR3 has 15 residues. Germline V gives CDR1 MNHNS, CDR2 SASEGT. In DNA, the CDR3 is TGTGCCAGCAGTGAAAGGCACTACGCCGAAGATACGCAGTATTTT. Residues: CASSERHYAEDTQYF.

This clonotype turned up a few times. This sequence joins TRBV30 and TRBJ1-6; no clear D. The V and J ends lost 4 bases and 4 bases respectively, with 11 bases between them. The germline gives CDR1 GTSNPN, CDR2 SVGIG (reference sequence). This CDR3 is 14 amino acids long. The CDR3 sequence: CAWKRESYNSPLHF. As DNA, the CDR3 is TGTGCCTGGAAGAGAGAATCTTATAATTCACCCCTCCACTTT.

DNA of the CDR3: TGCAGTGTCAAAAGGGGGACAGGGATAGAGACCCAGTACTTC. Residues: CSVKRGTGIETQYF. This chain uses TRBV20-1 with TRBJ2-5; TRBD1 aligns across 9 bases. Trimming cost V 7 bases and J 4 bases; bases outside gene matches: 10. The germline V gene has CDR1 DFQATT and CDR2 SNEGSKA (reference sequence). The CDR3 covers 14 residues.

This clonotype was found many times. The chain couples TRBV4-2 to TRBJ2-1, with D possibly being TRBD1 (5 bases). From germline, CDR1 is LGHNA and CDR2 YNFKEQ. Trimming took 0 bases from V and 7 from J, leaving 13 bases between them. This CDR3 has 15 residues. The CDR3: CASSQDLGVRNEQFF. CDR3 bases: TGTGCCAGCAGCCAAGATCTAGGGGTTCGAAATGAGCAGTTCTTC.

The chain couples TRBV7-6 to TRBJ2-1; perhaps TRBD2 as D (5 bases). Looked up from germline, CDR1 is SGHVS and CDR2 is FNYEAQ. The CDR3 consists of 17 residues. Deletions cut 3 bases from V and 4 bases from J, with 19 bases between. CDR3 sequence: CASSLELGVREYNEQFF. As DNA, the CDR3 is TGTGCCAGCAGCTTGGAACTCGGGGTTCGAGAATACAATGAGCAGTTCTTC.

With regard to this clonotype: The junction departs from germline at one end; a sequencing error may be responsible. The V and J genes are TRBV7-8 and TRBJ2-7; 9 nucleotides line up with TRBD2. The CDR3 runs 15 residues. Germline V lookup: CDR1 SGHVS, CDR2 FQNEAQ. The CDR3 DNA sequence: TGTGCCAGCAGTGAAACGAGCGGGGGGCCCTACGGGCAGTACTTC. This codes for CASSETSGGPYGQYF.

DNA of the CDR3: TGCAGTGCTAGTAAGGGGGGGGACCGCATCGGCGAGACCCAGTACTTC. It translates to CSASKGGDRIGETQYF. The V gene is TRBV20-1, the J gene TRBJ2-5; perhaps TRBD2 as D (7 bases). Deletions cut 3 bases from V and 5 bases from J, with 22 bases between. Germline V CDR1 and CDR2: DFQATT, SNEGSKA (reference sequence). The CDR3 runs to 16 residues.

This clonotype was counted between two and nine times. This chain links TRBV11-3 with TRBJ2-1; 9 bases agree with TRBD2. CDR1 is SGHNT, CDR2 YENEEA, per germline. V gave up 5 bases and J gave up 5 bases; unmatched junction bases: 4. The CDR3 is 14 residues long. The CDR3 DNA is TGTGCCAGCAGCCGGACTAGCGTAGACAATGAGCAGTTCTTC. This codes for CASSRTSVDNEQFF.

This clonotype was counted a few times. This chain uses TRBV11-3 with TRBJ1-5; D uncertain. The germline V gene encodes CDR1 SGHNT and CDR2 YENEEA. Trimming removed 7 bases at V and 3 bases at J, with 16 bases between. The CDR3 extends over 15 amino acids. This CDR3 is CASTSGQEINQPQHF. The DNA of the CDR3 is TGTGCCAGCACCTCCGGGCAGGAGATCAATCAGCCCCAGCATTTT.

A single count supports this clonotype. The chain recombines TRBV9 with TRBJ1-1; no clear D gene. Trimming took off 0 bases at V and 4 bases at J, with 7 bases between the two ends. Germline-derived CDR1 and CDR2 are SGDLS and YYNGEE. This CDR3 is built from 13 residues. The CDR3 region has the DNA TGTGCCAGCAGCGTAGTGTCCAGCACTGAAGCTTTCTTT. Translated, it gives CASSVVSSTEAFF. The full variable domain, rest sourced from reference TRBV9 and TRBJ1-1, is DSGVTQTPKHLITATGQRVTLRCSPRSGDLSVYWYQQSLDQGLQFLIQYYNGEERAKGNILERFSAQQFPDLHSELNLSSLELGDSALYFCASSVVSSTEAFFGQGTRLTVV.

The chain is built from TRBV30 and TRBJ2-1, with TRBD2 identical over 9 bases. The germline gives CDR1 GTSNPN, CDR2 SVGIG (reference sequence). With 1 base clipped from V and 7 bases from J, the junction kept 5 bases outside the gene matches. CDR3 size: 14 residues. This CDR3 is CAWSAGTSINEQFF. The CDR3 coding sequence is TGTGCCTGGAGTGCGGGGACTAGCATTAATGAGCAGTTCTTC.

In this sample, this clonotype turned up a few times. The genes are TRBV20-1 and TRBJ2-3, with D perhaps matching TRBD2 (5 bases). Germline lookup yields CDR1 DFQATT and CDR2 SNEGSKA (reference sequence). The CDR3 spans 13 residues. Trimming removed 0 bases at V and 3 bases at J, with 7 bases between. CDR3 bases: TGCAGTGCTAGAGAAGCGGAGACAGATACGCAGTATTTT. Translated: CSAREAETDTQYF.